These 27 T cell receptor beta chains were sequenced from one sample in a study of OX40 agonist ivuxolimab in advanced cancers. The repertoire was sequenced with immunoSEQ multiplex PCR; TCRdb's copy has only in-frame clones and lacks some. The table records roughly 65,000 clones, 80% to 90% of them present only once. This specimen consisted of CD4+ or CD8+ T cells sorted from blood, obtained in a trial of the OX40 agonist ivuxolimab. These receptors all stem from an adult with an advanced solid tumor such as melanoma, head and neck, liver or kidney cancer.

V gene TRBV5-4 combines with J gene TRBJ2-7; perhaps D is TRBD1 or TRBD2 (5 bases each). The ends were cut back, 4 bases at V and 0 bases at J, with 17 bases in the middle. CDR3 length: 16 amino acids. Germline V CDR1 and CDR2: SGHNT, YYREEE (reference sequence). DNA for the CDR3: TGTGCCAGCAGCCCAGGGACGTCCAGAAGCTCCTACGAGCAGTACTTC. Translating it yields CASSPGTSRSSYEQYF.

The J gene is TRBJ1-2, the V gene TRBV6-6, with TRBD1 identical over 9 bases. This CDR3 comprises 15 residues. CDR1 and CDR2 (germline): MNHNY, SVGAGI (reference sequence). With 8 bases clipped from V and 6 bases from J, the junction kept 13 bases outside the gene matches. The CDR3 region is CASALTRTGENGYTF. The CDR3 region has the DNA TGTGCCAGCGCACTAACCCGGACAGGGGAGAATGGCTACACCTTC.

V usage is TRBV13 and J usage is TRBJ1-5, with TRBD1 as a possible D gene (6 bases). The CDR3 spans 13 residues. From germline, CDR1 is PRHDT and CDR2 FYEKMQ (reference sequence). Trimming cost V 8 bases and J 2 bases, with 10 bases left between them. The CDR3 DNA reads TGTGCCAGCGCGAGGGGGGGCAATCAGCCCCAGCATTTT. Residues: CASARGGNQPQHF.

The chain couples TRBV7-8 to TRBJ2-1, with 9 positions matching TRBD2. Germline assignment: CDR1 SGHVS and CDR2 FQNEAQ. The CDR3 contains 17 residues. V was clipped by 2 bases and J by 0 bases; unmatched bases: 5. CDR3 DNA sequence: TGTGCCAGCAGCTTACCTCTAGCGGGGCGCTCCTACAATGAGCAGTTCTTC. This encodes CASSLPLAGRSYNEQFF. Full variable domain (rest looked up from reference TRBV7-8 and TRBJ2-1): GAGVSQSPRYKVAKRGQDVALRCDPISGHVSLFWYQQALGQGPEFLTYFQNEAQLDKSGLPSDRFFAERPEGSVSTLKIQRTQQEDSAVYLCASSLPLAGRSYNEQFFGPGTRLTVL.

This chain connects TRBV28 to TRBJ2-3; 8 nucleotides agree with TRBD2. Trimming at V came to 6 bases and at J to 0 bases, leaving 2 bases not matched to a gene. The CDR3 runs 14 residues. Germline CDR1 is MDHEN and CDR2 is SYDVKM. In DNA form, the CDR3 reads TGTGCCAGCAGCGCGGGGGGTAGCACAGATACGCAGTATTTT. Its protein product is CASSAGGSTDTQYF.

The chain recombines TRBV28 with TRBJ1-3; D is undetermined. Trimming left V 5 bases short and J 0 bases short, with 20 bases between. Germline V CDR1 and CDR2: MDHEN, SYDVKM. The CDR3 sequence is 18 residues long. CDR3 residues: CASSQNPLGVYSGNTIYF. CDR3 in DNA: TGTGCCAGCAGTCAAAACCCCCTTGGAGTTTACTCTGGAAACACCATATATTTT.

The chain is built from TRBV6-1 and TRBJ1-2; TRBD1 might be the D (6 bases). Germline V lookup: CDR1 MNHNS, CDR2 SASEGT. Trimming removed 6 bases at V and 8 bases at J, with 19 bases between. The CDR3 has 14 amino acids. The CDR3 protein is CASSEHRQARGYTF. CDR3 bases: TGTGCCAGCAGCGAACATCGACAGGCTCGCGGCTACACCTTC.

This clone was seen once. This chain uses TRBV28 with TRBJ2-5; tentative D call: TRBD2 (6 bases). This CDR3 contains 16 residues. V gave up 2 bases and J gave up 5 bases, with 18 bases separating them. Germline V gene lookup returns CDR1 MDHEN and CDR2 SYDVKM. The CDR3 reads CASSLGVRGREETQYF. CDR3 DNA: TGTGCCAGCAGTTTAGGGGTACGGGGCCGGGAGGAGACCCAGTACTTC.

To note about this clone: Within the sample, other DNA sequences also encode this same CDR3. The CDR3 protein is CASSYSTGSRISPLHF. The CDR3, as DNA: TGTGCCAGCAGTTACTCGACAGGGTCTCGCATTTCACCCCTCCACTTT. The rearrangement links TRBV6-5 to TRBJ1-6; TRBD1 matches 7 bases. The germline V gene encodes CDR1 MNHEY and CDR2 SVGAGI. This CDR3 region has 16 residues. Unmatched junction bases numbered 8, after V lost 0 bases and J lost 9 bases.

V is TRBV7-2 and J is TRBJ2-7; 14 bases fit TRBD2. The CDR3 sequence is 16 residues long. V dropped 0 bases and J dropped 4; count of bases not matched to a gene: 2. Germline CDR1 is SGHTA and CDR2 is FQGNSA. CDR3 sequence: CASSLAGTSGSYEQYF. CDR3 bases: TGTGCCAGCAGCTTAGCAGGGACTAGCGGGAGTTACGAGCAGTACTTC.

The CDR3 DNA follows: TGCGCCAGCAGCCAAGACGCGAGATTGACCTACAATGAGCAGTTCTTC. As protein: CASSQDARLTYNEQFF. The rearrangement links TRBV4-1 to TRBJ2-1; D is unresolved. Deletions cut 0 bases from V and 2 bases from J, with 11 bases between. In germline, CDR1 is MGHRA, CDR2 YSYEKL. This CDR3 is 16 amino acids long.

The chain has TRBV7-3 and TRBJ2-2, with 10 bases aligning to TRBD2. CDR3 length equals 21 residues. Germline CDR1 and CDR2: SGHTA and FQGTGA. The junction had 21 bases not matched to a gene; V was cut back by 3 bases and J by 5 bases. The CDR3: CASSLLSAAGASGSRTGELFF. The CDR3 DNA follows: TGTGCCAGCAGCTTGTTATCCGCCGCGGGGGCTAGCGGGAGTAGAACCGGGGAGCTGTTTTTT.

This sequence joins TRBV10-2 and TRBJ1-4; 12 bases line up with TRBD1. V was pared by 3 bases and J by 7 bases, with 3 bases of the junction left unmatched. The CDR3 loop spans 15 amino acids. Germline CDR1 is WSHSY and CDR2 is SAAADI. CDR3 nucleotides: TGCGCCAGCAGTGAACGGGACAGGGGGCGTGAAAAACTGTTTTTT. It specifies CASSERDRGREKLFF.

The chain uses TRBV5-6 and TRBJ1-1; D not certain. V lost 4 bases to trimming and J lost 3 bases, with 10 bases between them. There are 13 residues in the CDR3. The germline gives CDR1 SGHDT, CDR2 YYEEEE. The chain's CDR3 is CASSPRDYTEAFF. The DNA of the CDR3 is TGTGCCAGCAGCCCAAGGGATTACACTGAAGCTTTCTTT.

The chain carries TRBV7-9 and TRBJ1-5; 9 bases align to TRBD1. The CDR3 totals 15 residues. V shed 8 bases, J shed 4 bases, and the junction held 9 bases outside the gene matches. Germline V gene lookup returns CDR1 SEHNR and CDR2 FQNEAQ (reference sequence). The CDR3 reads CASQPTGTGNQPQHF. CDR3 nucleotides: TGTGCCAGCCAACCTACCGGGACAGGGAATCAGCCCCAGCATTTT.

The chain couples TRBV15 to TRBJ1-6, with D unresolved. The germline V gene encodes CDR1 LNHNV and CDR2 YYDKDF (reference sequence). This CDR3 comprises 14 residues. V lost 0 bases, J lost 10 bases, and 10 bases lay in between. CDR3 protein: CATSRDRNFSPLHF. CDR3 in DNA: TGTGCCACCAGCAGAGATCGGAATTTCTCACCCCTCCACTTT. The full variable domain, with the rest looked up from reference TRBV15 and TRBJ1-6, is DAMVIQNPRYQVTQFGKPVTLSCSQTLNHNVMYWYQQKSSQAPKLLFHYYDKDFNNEADTPDNFQSRRPNTSFCFLDIRSPGLGDTAMYLCATSRDRNFSPLHFGNGTRLTVT.

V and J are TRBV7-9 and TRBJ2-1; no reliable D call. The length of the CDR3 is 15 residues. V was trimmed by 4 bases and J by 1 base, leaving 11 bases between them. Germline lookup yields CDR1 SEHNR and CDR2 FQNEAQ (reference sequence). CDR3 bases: TGTGCCAGCAGCTACGGAGACCCGTCCTACAATGAGCAGTTCTTC. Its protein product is CASSYGDPSYNEQFF.

The CDR3 is CASSFGRAGVTYEQYF. The CDR3 DNA follows: TGTGCCAGCAGTTTTGGAAGAGCGGGCGTAACCTACGAGCAGTACTTC. This rearrangement joins TRBV28 to TRBJ2-7; D perhaps matches TRBD2 (6 bases). The CDR3 has 16 residues. V shed 3 bases and J shed 2 bases, with 17 bases lying between them. In germline, CDR1 is MDHEN, CDR2 SYDVKM.

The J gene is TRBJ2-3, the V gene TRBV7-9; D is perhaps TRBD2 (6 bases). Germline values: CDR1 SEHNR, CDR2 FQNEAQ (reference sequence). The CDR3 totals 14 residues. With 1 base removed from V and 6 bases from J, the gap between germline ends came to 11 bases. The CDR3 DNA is TGTGCCAGCAGCTTAGTAGCGGAGGGGGATACGCAGTATTTT. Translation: CASSLVAEGDTQYF.

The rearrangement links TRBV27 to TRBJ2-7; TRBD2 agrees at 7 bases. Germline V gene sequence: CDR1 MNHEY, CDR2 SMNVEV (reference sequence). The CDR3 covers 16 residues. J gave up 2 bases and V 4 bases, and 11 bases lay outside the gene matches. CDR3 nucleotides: TGTGCCAGCAGTTCCTTATCTAGCGGAAAACCCTACGAGCAGTACTTC. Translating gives CASSSLSSGKPYEQYF.

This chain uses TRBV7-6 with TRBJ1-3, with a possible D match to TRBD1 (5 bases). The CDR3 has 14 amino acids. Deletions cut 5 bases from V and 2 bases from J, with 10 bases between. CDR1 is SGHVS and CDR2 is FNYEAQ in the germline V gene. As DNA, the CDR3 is TGTGCCAGCAGCCCGGGGGACGCTGGAAACACCATATATTTT. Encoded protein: CASSPGDAGNTIYF.

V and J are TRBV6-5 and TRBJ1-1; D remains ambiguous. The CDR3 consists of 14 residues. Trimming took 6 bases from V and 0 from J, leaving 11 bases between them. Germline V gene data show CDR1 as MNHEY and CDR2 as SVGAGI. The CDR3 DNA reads TGTGCCAGCAGCCAAACAAGGATGAACACTGAAGCTTTCTTT. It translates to CASSQTRMNTEAFF.

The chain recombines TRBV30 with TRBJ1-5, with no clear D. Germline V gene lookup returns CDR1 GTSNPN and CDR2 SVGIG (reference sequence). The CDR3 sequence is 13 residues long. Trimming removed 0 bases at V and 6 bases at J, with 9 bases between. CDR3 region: CAWSVRAGQPQHF. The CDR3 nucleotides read TGTGCCTGGAGTGTACGGGCGGGTCAGCCCCAGCATTTT.

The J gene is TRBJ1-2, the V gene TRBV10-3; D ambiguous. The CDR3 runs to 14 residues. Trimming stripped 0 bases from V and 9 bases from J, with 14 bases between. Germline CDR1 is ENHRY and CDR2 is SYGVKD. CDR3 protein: CAISESQSTRSYTF. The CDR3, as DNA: TGTGCCATCAGTGAGTCGCAATCCACTAGGAGCTACACCTTC.

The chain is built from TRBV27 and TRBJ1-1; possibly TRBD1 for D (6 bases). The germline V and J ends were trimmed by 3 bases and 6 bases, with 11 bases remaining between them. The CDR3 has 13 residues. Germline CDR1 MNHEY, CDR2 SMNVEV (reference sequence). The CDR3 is CASSFVRGAEAFF. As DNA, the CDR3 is TGTGCCAGCAGTTTTGTCAGGGGTGCTGAAGCTTTCTTT.

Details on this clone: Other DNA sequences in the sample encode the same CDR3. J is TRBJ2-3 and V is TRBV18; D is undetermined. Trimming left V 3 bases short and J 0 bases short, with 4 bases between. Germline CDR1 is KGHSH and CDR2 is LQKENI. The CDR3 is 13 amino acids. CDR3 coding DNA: TGTGCCAGCTCACCTCCTAGCACAGATACGCAGTATTTT. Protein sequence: CASSPPSTDTQYF.

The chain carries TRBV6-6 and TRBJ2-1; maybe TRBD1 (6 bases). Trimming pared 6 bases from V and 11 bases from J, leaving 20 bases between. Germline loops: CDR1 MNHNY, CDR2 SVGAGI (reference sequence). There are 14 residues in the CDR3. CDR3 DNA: TGTGCCAGCAGCTACGCCGAGGACAGTTCAAAGCAGTTCTTC. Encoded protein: CASSYAEDSSKQFF.